These 19 T cell receptor beta chains were all obtained from the same sample, sequenced in a study of OX40 agonist ivuxolimab in advanced cancers. Some clones are missing from TCRdb's copy, which holds only in-frame ones; the method was immunoSEQ multiplex PCR. The sample contains 40,000 or so clones, roughly 86% of which appear only once. Material: CD4+ or CD8+ T cells sorted from blood, obtained in a trial of the OX40 agonist ivuxolimab. The receptors stem from an adult with an advanced solid tumor such as melanoma, head and neck, liver or kidney cancer.

The J gene is TRBJ1-1, the V gene TRBV6-6; D call uncertain. The V gene lost 5 bases and the J gene lost 5 bases, with 12 bases spanning the gap. Germline-derived CDR1 and CDR2 are MNHNY and SVGAGI (reference sequence). This CDR3 is built from 13 residues. CDR3 amino acids: CASSPPGPTEAFF. In DNA, the CDR3 is TGTGCCAGCAGTCCCCCCGGCCCAACTGAAGCTTTCTTT.

As DNA, the CDR3 is TGTGCCTGGAGTGGGGGAGGCAATCAGCCCCAGCATTTT. Residues: CAWSGGGNQPQHF. This chain links TRBV30 with TRBJ1-5; D not certain. CDR1 GTSNPN and CDR2 SVGIG come from the germline V gene (reference sequence). V lost 1 base, J lost 2 bases, and 6 bases lay in between. The CDR3 runs 13 residues.

This rearrangement joins TRBV4-1 to TRBJ2-5, with TRBD2 identical over 10 bases. Germline trimming cut 6 bases from V and 5 bases from J; bases unmatched to any gene: 9. CDR1 is MGHRA and CDR2 is YSYEKL in the germline V gene. CDR3 length equals 15 residues. The CDR3, as DNA: TGCGCCAGCAGACCCACTAGCGGGGCTGGGGAGACCCAGTACTTC. Its protein product is CASRPTSGAGETQYF.

CDR3 loop: CASSLGRASGGNEQFF. The CDR3 nucleotides are TGCGCCAGCAGCTTGGGCCGTGCTAGCGGGGGAAATGAGCAGTTCTTC. The V call is TRBV5-1, the J call TRBJ2-1; 10 positions match TRBD2. CDR1 and CDR2 (germline): SGHRS, YFSETQ. The length of the CDR3 is 16 residues. V was clipped by 0 bases and J by 7 bases; unmatched bases: 7.

The rearrangement joins TRBV11-2 to TRBJ2-1, with D tentatively TRBD2 (6 bases). The V gene lost 1 base and the J gene lost 3 bases, with 10 bases spanning the gap. CDR3 size: 15 residues. The V gene's germline CDR1 is SGHAT and CDR2 FQNNGV. For the CDR3, the DNA is TGTGCCAGCAGCTTAGCGGGAGTTAGCTACAATGAGCAGTTCTTC. Its translation: CASSLAGVSYNEQFF.

This chain uses TRBV7-2 with TRBJ2-7; 10 bases map to TRBD2. Per the germline V gene, CDR1 is SGHTA and CDR2 is FQGNSA. The CDR3 has 15 residues. With 6 bases clipped from V and 1 base from J, the junction kept 6 bases outside the gene matches. The CDR3 coding sequence is TGTGCCAGCAGAATTCATAGCGGGGGGTCCTACGAGCAGTACTTC. Its translation is CASRIHSGGSYEQYF.

The CDR3 DNA follows: TGTGCCAGCAGCTTAGCTTTGGGAGGAGGACAGAACTCCTACGAGCAGTACTTC. It translates to CASSLALGGGQNSYEQYF. This rearrangement joins TRBV11-2 to TRBJ2-7, with D possibly called TRBD1 or TRBD2 (6 bases each). Trimming removed 1 base at V and 0 bases at J, with 19 bases between. Germline-derived CDR1 and CDR2 are SGHAT and FQNNGV. The CDR3 spans 18 residues.

V is TRBV7-9 and J is TRBJ1-2, with TRBD1 matching 9 bases. CDR1 and CDR2 (germline): SEHNR, FQNEAQ (reference sequence). The CDR3 runs to 13 residues. V trimming: 3 bases; J trimming: 8 bases; junction bases outside the gene matches: 4. The CDR3 bases are TGTGCCAGCAGCTTCGGGACAGGGAAGGGCTACACCTTC. Protein product: CASSFGTGKGYTF.

The chain joins TRBV7-8 to TRBJ2-1; perhaps TRBD1 as D (6 bases). The V end was cut by 5 bases, the J end by 5 bases, with 19 bases between. The germline gives CDR1 SGHVS, CDR2 FQNEAQ. The CDR3 is 16 amino acids. The CDR3: CASSPPLWDKDNEQFF. The CDR3 DNA reads TGTGCCAGCAGCCCCCCATTGTGGGACAAAGACAATGAGCAGTTCTTC.

The V gene is TRBV4-1, the J gene TRBJ2-1; D is unresolved. Germline lookup yields CDR1 MGHRA and CDR2 YSYEKL. CDR3 size: 15 residues. V was cut by 1 base and J by 5 bases, with 12 bases left in between. Written as DNA, the CDR3 is TGCGCCAGCAGCCAAGCGACCCCGAGGCACAATGAGCAGTTCTTC. This sequence encodes CASSQATPRHNEQFF.

This clone was detected once. The CDR3 loop is CASSSQGPQETQYF. CDR3 in DNA: TGTGCCAGCAGTTCCCAGGGGCCCCAAGAGACCCAGTACTTC. The V call is TRBV28, the J call TRBJ2-5, with D tentatively TRBD1 (6 bases). CDR1 and CDR2 from the germline V gene are MDHEN and SYDVKM. The germline V and J ends were trimmed by 4 bases and 1 base, with 10 bases remaining between them. The CDR3 runs 14 residues.

V is TRBV7-9 and J is TRBJ1-5, with 8 bases matching TRBD1. V lost 5 bases to trimming and J lost 2 bases; unmatched junction nucleotides: 2. Germline loops: CDR1 SEHNR, CDR2 FQNEAQ (reference sequence). CDR3 size: 14 residues. The CDR3 DNA reads as TGTGCCAGCAGCACGGGACAGGGCAATCAGCCCCAGCATTTT. This translates into CASSTGQGNQPQHF. The full variable domain, in which reference TRBV7-9 and TRBJ1-5 provide the parts outside the CDR3, is DTGVSQNPRHKITKRGQNVTFRCDPISEHNRLYWYRQTLGQGPEFLTYFQNEAQLEKSRLLSDRFSAERPKGSFSTLEIQRTEQGDSAMYLCASSTGQGNQPQHFGDGTRLSIL.

This clone was counted once. The gene calls are TRBV7-9 and TRBJ1-1; a possible D gene is TRBD1 (5 bases). The CDR3 runs to 14 residues. The germline CDR1 and CDR2 sequences are SEHNR and FQNEAQ (reference sequence). V was clipped by 3 bases and J by 8 bases, with 16 bases between them. CDR3: CASSFRAGTGEAFF. The DNA of the CDR3 is TGTGCCAGCAGCTTTCGGGCAGGGACTGGGGAAGCTTTCTTT.

This chain links TRBV7-9 with TRBJ2-3; 12 nucleotides align to TRBD2. From germline, CDR1 is SEHNR and CDR2 FQNEAQ (reference sequence). This CDR3 region has 18 residues. Trimming removed 3 bases from V and 3 bases from J; junction bases left unmatched: 10. CDR3 protein: CASSLGLAGGSETDTQYF. CDR3 DNA: TGTGCCAGCAGCTTGGGTCTAGCGGGAGGGTCGGAAACAGATACGCAGTATTTT.

J is TRBJ1-2 and V is TRBV10-3; D uncertain. From germline, CDR1 is ENHRY and CDR2 SYGVKD. CDR3 length: 12 amino acids. Trimming removed 5 bases at V and 7 bases at J, with 11 bases between. The CDR3 protein is CAISPSGSGYTF. CDR3 sequence (DNA): TGTGCCATCAGTCCGTCGGGGAGTGGCTACACCTTC.

The V gene is TRBV9, the J gene TRBJ2-1; D is ambiguous. Trimming removed 2 bases from V and 4 bases from J, with 13 bases in between. This CDR3 spans 15 amino acids. The germline CDR1 and CDR2 sequences are SGDLS and YYNGEE. The CDR3 DNA sequence: TGTGCCAGCAGCGTGGGTAGGTTACCTTACAATGAGCAGTTCTTC. Translating it yields CASSVGRLPYNEQFF. Variable domain in full (rest from reference TRBV9 and TRBJ2-1): DSGVTQTPKHLITATGQRVTLRCSPRSGDLSVYWYQQSLDQGLQFLIQYYNGEERAKGNILERFSAQQFPDLHSELNLSSLELGDSALYFCASSVGRLPYNEQFFGPGTRLTVL.

V gene TRBV11-2 combines with J gene TRBJ2-5, with D possibly TRBD2 on 5 matching bases. Germline CDR1 and CDR2: SGHAT and FQNNGV. V was trimmed by 5 bases and J by 1 base, leaving 11 bases between them. The length of the CDR3 is 14 residues. The CDR3 sequence is CASSPQTIQETQYF. The CDR3 DNA reads TGTGCCAGCAGCCCTCAGACTATCCAAGAGACCCAGTACTTC.

The rearrangement uses TRBV5-1 and TRBJ2-3; D gene uncertain. The V end was cut by 4 bases, the J end by 2 bases, with 11 bases between. Germline V gives CDR1 SGHRS, CDR2 YFSETQ. This CDR3 contains 14 residues. The DNA of the CDR3 is TGCGCCAGCAGCGTCCGGGCTTTCACAGATACGCAGTATTTT. This sequence encodes CASSVRAFTDTQYF.

The CDR3 reads CASSQDFRAFF. The CDR3 region has the DNA TGTGCCAGCAGCCAAGATTTCCGGGCTTTCTTT. V gene TRBV4-2 combines with J gene TRBJ1-1; D is ambiguous. The V end was cut by 0 bases, the J end by 11 bases, with 7 bases between. CDR3 length equals 11 residues. Germline CDR1 and CDR2: LGHNA and YNFKEQ.